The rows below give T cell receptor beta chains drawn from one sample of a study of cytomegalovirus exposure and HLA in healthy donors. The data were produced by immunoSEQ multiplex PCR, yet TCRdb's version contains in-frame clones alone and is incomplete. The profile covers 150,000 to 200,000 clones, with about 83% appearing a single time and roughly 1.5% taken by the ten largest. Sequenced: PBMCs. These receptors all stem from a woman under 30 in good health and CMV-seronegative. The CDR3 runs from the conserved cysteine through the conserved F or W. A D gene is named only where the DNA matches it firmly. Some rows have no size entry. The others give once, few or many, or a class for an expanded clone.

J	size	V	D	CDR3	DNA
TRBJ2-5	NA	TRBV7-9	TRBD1	CASSLEGGQGINF	TGTGCCAGCAGCTTAGAGGGGGGACAGGGGATCAACTTC
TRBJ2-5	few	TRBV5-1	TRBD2	CASRPGGSQETQYF	TGCGCCAGCAGACCGGGGGGATCTCAAGAGACCCAGTACTTC
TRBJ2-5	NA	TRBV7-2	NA	CASSFQRGDRETQYF	TGTGCCAGCAGCTTCCAGCGCGGGGATCGGGAGACCCAGTACTTC
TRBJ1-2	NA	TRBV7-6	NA	CASSSRGGYGYTF	TGTGCCAGCAGCTCGAGGGGGGGATATGGCTACACCTTC
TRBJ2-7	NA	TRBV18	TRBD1	CASSLQGLSTYEQYF	TGTGCCAGCTCACTACAGGGGTTATCGACCTACGAGCAGTACTTC
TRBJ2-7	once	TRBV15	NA	CATQWYGSYEQYF	TGTGCCACCCAGTGGTACGGGTCCTACGAGCAGTACTTC
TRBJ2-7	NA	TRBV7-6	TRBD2	CASSTRSGGNYYEQYF	TGTGCCAGCAGCACACGTAGCGGGGGAAATTACTACGAGCAGTACTTC
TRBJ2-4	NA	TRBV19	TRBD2	CASSTQNTGTSGALRQNIQYF	TGTGCCAGTAGTACGCAGAATACCGGGACTAGCGGGGCTTTACGACAAAACATTCAGTACTTC
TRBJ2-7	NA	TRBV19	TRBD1	CASKLGQGTREQYF	TGTGCCAGTAAGTTGGGACAGGGGACTCGCGAGCAGTACTTC
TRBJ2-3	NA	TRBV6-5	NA	CASSYSSGTQYF	TGTGCCAGCAGTTACTCGAGTGGTACGCAGTATTTT
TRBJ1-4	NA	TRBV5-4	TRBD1	CASSPGQGYEKLFF	TGTGCCAGCAGCCCGGGACAGGGTTATGAAAAACTGTTTTTT
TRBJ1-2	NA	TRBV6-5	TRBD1	CASFAPGTGIISYTF	TGTGCCAGCTTCGCTCCTGGGACAGGCATCATAAGCTACACCTTC
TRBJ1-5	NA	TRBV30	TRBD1	CAWSVPRTGVKLPQHF	TGTGCCTGGAGTGTACCCAGGACAGGGGTGAAGTTGCCCCAGCATTTT
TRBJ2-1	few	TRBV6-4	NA	CASSRGSGNEQFF	TGTGCCAGCAGTCGGGGGTCAGGTAATGAGCAGTTCTTC
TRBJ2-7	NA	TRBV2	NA	CASSGQGGYEQYF	TGTGCCAGCAGTGGGCAGGGAGGCTACGAGCAGTACTTC
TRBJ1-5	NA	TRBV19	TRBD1	CASSLRTGVGNQPQHF	TGTGCCAGTAGCCTTAGGACAGGAGTGGGCAATCAGCCCCAGCATTTT
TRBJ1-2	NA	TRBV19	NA	CASSPTTGPAGRGYTF	TGTGCCAGTAGTCCGACGACAGGCCCCGCCGGCCGTGGCTACACCTTC